This TCR beta chain emerged from a study of vaccination and CD4 T cells after COVID-19. Study in general: Early (day 14) and late (days 161 to 241) post-vaccine samples came from a few convalescent patients. Study-level results: Reactive clone data from convalescent patients indicated a median of roughly 90% appearing only post-vaccination.

Time point specified: late sampling 161 to 241 days after vaccination in three convalescent patients. Noted treatment: approximately nine-day PBMC culture with coronavirus spike peptide pools or control peptides (ViraFEST assay). In the case of this clonotype: What it binds is unknown.

Sequencing of DNA taken from cultured CD4+ T cells relied on the Oncomine TCR Beta short-read assay. After culture, CD4+ T cells served as the source for genomic DNA extraction. TCRdb passed the PCR reads through MiXCR, listing each CDR3 protein once. The profile shows more than 15,000 distinct CDR3 sequences, roughly half of them singletons. Germline values: CDR1 ENHRY, CDR2 SYGVKD. The V and J ends lost 5 bases and 4 bases respectively, with 15 bases between them. The CDR3 loop spans 15 amino acids. The source material was CD4+ T cells from blood, cultured in vitro, sampled about 7 months after SARS-CoV-2 vaccination. This receptor was identified in a human donor who had recovered from COVID-19. The chain recombines TRBV10-3 with TRBJ1-5; a weak D match, TRBD1 (6 bases). CDR3 DNA sequence: TGTGCCATCAGTAAGGATGGGGGCGAGAATCAGCCCCAGCATTTT. Translated: CAISKDGGENQPQHF.